A selection of T cell receptor beta chains follows, all from one sample in a study of CD8 T cells in Susac syndrome. Via MiXCR, TCRdb re-called the immunoSEQ multiplex PCR reads, giving one row per CDR3 protein. The data show 330,000 or so distinct CDR3 sequences, with about 89% seen just once and 0.18% held by the top ten. The source material was CD8+ T cells from PBMCs. Source of these receptors: a human donor with multiple sclerosis. Both conserved end residues are part of each CDR3. A D gene is named only where the DNA matches it firmly. A row's size may be missing; if present it is once, few, many or a size class.

abundance	v_gene	j_gene	d_gene	CDR3nt	CDR3aa
.	TRBV3-1	TRBJ2-7	.	TGTGCCAGCAGCCTACAGGGCGGACACTCCTACGAGCAGTACTTC	CASSLQGGHSYEQYF
.	TRBV11-2	TRBJ2-1	TRBD2	TGTGCCAGCACCCTGGGGGGGTTATCCTACAATGAGCAGTTCTTC	CASTLGGLSYNEQFF
.	TRBV25-1	TRBJ2-5	.	TGTGCCAGCAGCGGGGACTTACAAGAGACCCAGTACTTC	CASSGDLQETQYF
.	TRBV30	TRBJ2-7	.	TGTGCCTGGGGGACGGACGGCTACGAGCAGTACTTC	CAWGTDGYEQYF
.	TRBV27	TRBJ2-5	TRBD2	TGTGCCAGCAGTCCATGGACTAGCGCACAAGAGACCCAGTACTTC	CASSPWTSAQETQYF
once	TRBV7-3	TRBJ2-1	.	TGTGCCAGCAGCCGCGACTTGGGACACTACAATGAGCAGTTCTTC	CASSRDLGHYNEQFF
.	TRBV7-8	TRBJ2-3	TRBD2	TGTGCCAGCAGCTTGGGGCTAGCGGGAGTGGCAGATACGCAGTATTTT	CASSLGLAGVADTQYF
.	TRBV29-1	TRBJ2-7	.	TGCAGCGCCAGGACAGTTGGGGAGCAGTACTTC	CSARTVGEQYF
.	TRBV27	TRBJ2-7	.	TGTGCCAGCAGTCCGGTAGGGGGGGGCGGCTACGAGCAGTACTTC	CASSPVGGGGYEQYF
.	TRBV28	TRBJ2-7	.	TGTGCCAGCAGTTTGATCGGGGGCGAAAGCTCCTACGAGCAGTACTTC	CASSLIGGESSYEQYF
.	TRBV5-4	TRBJ1-2	TRBD1	TGTGCCAGCAGCTTGTATCGGACAGGGAGACCCGGAGATTATGGCTACACCTTC	CASSLYRTGRPGDYGYTF
once	TRBV9	TRBJ1-1	TRBD1	TGTGCCAGCAGCGCATCACCTGGGACAGGGGGCGGGAACACTGAAGCTTTCTTT	CASSASPGTGGGNTEAFF
.	TRBV7-9	TRBJ2-7	TRBD1	TGTGCCAGCAGCTTAGCCGGACAGGAGATATCCTACGAGCAGTACTTC	CASSLAGQEISYEQYF
.	TRBV9	TRBJ1-1	.	TGTGCCAGCAGCCCCGTGGGGGGGGCTGAAGCTTTCTTT	CASSPVGGAEAFF
.	TRBV30	TRBJ2-7	.	TGTGCCTGGAGTGTAGTTGGCGGGGCATCCTACGAGCAGTACTTC	CAWSVVGGASYEQYF
.	TRBV30	TRBJ2-7	TRBD2	TGTGCCTGGAGTACTAGCGGGGGTGCCTCCTACGAGCAGTACTTC	CAWSTSGGASYEQYF
few	TRBV28	TRBJ2-7	TRBD2	TGTGCCAGCAGTCCTCTAGCGGCATCCTACGAGCAGTACTTC	CASSPLAASYEQYF
.	TRBV3-1	TRBJ1-3	.	TGTGCCAGCAGCCCGCCTACCCCCGGCCAGGTAGCTACTGGAAACACCATATATTTT	CASSPPTPGQVATGNTIYF
.	TRBV7-2	TRBJ2-1	TRBD2	TGTGCCAGCACCCTAGCTCCATTAGCGGGAAATGAGCAGTTCTTC	CASTLAPLAGNEQFF
.	TRBV6-1	TRBJ2-3	TRBD2	TGTGCCAGCAGTCCTTCGACTAGCAGGACACCAGATACGCAGTATTTT	CASSPSTSRTPDTQYF
.	TRBV29-1	TRBJ2-7	TRBD2	TGCAGCGTTGGGGGGACTAGCGGAACCTACGAGCAGTACTTC	CSVGGTSGTYEQYF
once	TRBV4-3	TRBJ2-5	.	TGCGCCAGCAGCCTGGGGACGTACCAAGAGACCCAGTACTTC	CASSLGTYQETQYF
.	TRBV5-6	TRBJ2-7	TRBD1	TGTGCCAGCAGCTTGGAAGGACAGGGTATCGGCTACGAGCAGTACTTC	CASSLEGQGIGYEQYF
.	TRBV28	TRBJ2-2	TRBD1	TGTGCCAGCAGTCTCCGGACAGGGGGCACCGGGGAGCTGTTTTTT	CASSLRTGGTGELFF
once	TRBV24-1	TRBJ2-2	.	TGTGCCACCAGTGATTTGCCTGGGGGGGAGCTGTTTTTT	CATSDLPGGELFF
once	TRBV28	TRBJ1-2	TRBD1	TGTGCCAGCAGCACCCGACAGGGCTACTATGGCTACACCTTC	CASSTRQGYYGYTF
.	TRBV7-8	TRBJ1-1	TRBD1	TGTGCCAGCAGCTTAGATGGCACCGGGACAGGGGTGAACACTGAAGCTTTCTTT	CASSLDGTGTGVNTEAFF
.	TRBV9	TRBJ1-2	.	TGTGCCAGTGAGGGGAGTAACTATGGCTACACCTTC	CASEGSNYGYTF
.	TRBV19	TRBJ2-7	.	TGTGCCAGTAGTACGGGACTTAGCTCCTACGAGCAGTACTTC	CASSTGLSSYEQYF
.	TRBV9	TRBJ2-3	.	TGTGCCAGCAGCGCAGGGGGGGCTCCAGATACGCAGTATTTT	CASSAGGAPDTQYF
.	TRBV6-6	TRBJ2-1	TRBD1	TGTGCCAGCAGTAACACAGGGGGCCGGTACAATGAGCAGTTCTTC	CASSNTGGRYNEQFF
.	TRBV28	TRBJ2-1	.	TGTGCCAGCAGTTTAGGTACCGGGGGTGCCCCTTACAATGAGCAGTTCTTC	CASSLGTGGAPYNEQFF
.	TRBV6-5	TRBJ1-1	TRBD1	TGTGCCAGCAGTGACGGACAGGGACTGGTAACTGAAGCTTTCTTT	CASSDGQGLVTEAFF
once	TRBV19	TRBJ2-1	.	TGTGCCAGTACCAACAGGGACAATGAGCAGTTCTTC	CASTNRDNEQFF
.	TRBV27	TRBJ2-5	.	TGTGCCAGCAGCCGAGGGCTTAGAGAGACCCAGTACTTC	CASSRGLRETQYF
once	TRBV5-5	TRBJ2-7	.	TGTGCCAGCAGCTTTGGGGCTGGAGCCTACGAGCAGTACTTC	CASSFGAGAYEQYF
.	TRBV20-1	TRBJ2-3	TRBD2	TGCAGGGGGCTAAGTGGGCTAGCGGGGAACACAGATACGCAGTATTTT	CRGLSGLAGNTDTQYF
.	TRBV7-9	TRBJ1-1	TRBD1	TGTGCCAGCAGATCGGGACAGGGTGGCACTGAAGCTTTCTTT	CASRSGQGGTEAFF
.	TRBV11-2	TRBJ2-1	TRBD2	TGTGCCGGTAGAGGGCTAGCGGGAGGTAGGAATGAGCAGTTCTTC	CAGRGLAGGRNEQFF
.	TRBV29-1	TRBJ2-7	TRBD2	TGCAGCGTTGTCACTAGCGCCACCTACGAGCAGTACTTC	CSVVTSATYEQYF
.	TRBV28	TRBJ2-1	.	TGTGCCAGCCTGGGGGGTAGCGGCCACAATGAGCAGTTCTTC	CASLGGSGHNEQFF
.	TRBV20-1	TRBJ1-5	TRBD1	TGCAGTGCCTTGGACAGGGCCGGAGGTCAGCCCCAGCATTTT	CSALDRAGGQPQHF
once	TRBV6-2/TRBV6-3	TRBJ2-1	TRBD2	TGTGCCAGCAGCCCGAGACTAGCGGGAGGACATGCTGAGCAGTTCTTC	CASSPRLAGGHAEQFF
.	TRBV6-2/TRBV6-3	TRBJ1-6	TRBD1	TGTGCCAGCAGTATCGGACAGGAGGGGTATTCACCCCTCCACTTT	CASSIGQEGYSPLHF
.	TRBV9	TRBJ1-4	.	TGTGCCAGCAGCGTAGATGGCAGAGCAACTAATGAAAAACTGTTTTTT	CASSVDGRATNEKLFF
.	TRBV7-8	TRBJ2-7	.	TGTGCCAGCAGCTTAGTAGGACAGAGCTACGAGCAGTACTTC	CASSLVGQSYEQYF
.	TRBV29-1	TRBJ2-5	TRBD1	TGCAGCGCTCCGATGAGGACAGGAGAGGAGACCCAGTACTTC	CSAPMRTGEETQYF
.	TRBV27	TRBJ2-1	.	TGTGCCAGCAGTGACCCGCCAACTGAGGCCGGTACCAACAATGAGCAGTTCTTC	CASSDPPTEAGTNNEQFF
.	TRBV19	TRBJ1-1	.	TGTGCCAGTAGGGCAGGTTCCTACACTGAAGCTTTCTTT	CASRAGSYTEAFF
.	TRBV6-5	TRBJ2-1	TRBD2	TGTGCCAGCAGTTACTCGAACAGCGAGCGGGAATACAATGAGCAGTTCTTC	CASSYSNSEREYNEQFF
.	TRBV7-9	TRBJ1-2	.	TGTGCCAGCAGCTTAGGCGGGACTAACTATGGCTACACCTTC	CASSLGGTNYGYTF
once	TRBV11-3	TRBJ2-3	.	TGTGCCAGCAGCTTAGGGCATCAAGATACGCAGTATTTT	CASSLGHQDTQYF
.	TRBV6-1	TRBJ2-1	TRBD2	TGTGCCAGCAGCCCTAACCCGGGACTAGCGGGTATGGATGAGCAGTTCTTC	CASSPNPGLAGMDEQFF
.	TRBV19	TRBJ1-6	TRBD1	TGTGCCATCCGGGCAGGGGGTAATTCACCCCTCCACTTT	CAIRAGGNSPLHF
.	TRBV7-8	TRBJ2-3	.	TGTGCCAGCAGCCCACTCTTGTGGGGCGAGGGGTCAGATACGCAGTATTTT	CASSPLLWGEGSDTQYF
.	TRBV6-2/TRBV6-3	TRBJ2-7	TRBD1	TGTGCCAGCAACTACGGGACAGTCTACGAGCAGTACTTC	CASNYGTVYEQYF
.	TRBV20-1	TRBJ1-1	.	TGCAGTGCTAAGGTCTCCCGTGGATTGAGGGTGAACACTGAAGCTTTCTTT	CSAKVSRGLRVNTEAFF
.	TRBV7-9	TRBJ2-5	TRBD2	TGTGCCAGCAGCCCCCCGAAACCGGGAGGGGAGACCCAGTACTTC	CASSPPKPGGETQYF
.	TRBV15	TRBJ2-5	.	TGTGCCACCAGCAGAGAAGGGAGCCCGCTCCTAGAGACCCAGTACTTC	CATSREGSPLLETQYF